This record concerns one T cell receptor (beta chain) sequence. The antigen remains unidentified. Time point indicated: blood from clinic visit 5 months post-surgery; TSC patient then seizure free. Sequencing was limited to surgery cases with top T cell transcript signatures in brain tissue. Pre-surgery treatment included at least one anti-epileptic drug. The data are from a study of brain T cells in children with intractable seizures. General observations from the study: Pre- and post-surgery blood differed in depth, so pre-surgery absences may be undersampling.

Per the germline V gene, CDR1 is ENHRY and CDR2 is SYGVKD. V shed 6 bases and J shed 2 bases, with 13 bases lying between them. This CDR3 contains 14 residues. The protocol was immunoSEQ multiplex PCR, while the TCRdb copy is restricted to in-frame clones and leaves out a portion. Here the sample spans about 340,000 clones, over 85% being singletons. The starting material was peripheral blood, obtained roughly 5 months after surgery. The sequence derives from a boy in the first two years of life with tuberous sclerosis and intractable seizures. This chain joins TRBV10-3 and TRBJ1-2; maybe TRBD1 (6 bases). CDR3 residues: CAIRTGTLNYGYTF. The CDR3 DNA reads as TGTGCCATCAGGACCGGGACACTGAACTATGGCTACACCTTC.